Presented here are 19 T cell receptor beta chains from one specimen sequenced in a study of T cells in Graves' hyperthyroidism and ophthalmopathy (dated by TCRdb to between 2018 and 2021). The library came from multiplex PCR. TCRdb lists the instrument as Illumina HiSeq 2000. The TCR beta CDR3 regions were amplified from the RNA transcripts. The first round of RT-PCR for the TCR CDR3 was performed with the HTBI primer set and the Qiagen OneStep RT-PCR kit. TCRdb reprocessed the public reads (quality trimming at Q25 with fastp, clone calling with MiXCR) and kept in-frame beta chains. Each entry merges the rows of one CDR3 protein and shows their most common DNA and genes. For this sample there are 600,000 to 650,000 distinct CDR3 sequences; around 15% appear just once. About 3.8% of the sample comes from the top ten. Sequenced input: blood. All receptors come from a woman younger than 45 with Graves' hyperthyroidism.

The V and J genes are TRBV5-1 and TRBJ1-4; no clear D gene. V was shortened by 1 base and J by 8 bases, with 12 bases between the two germline ends. The germline CDR1 and CDR2 sequences are SGHRS and YFSETQ. There are 14 residues in the CDR3. CDR3 sequence (DNA): TGCGCCAGCAGCTTGAACAGTTTCGGGGAAAAACTGTTTTTT. It yields the protein CASSLNSFGEKLFF. Using reference TRBV5-1 and TRBJ1-4 for the parts outside the CDR3, the full variable domain is KAGVTQTPRYLIKTRGQQVTLSCSPISGHRSVSWYQQTPGQGLQFLFEYFSETQRNKGNFPGRFSGRQFSNSRSEMNVSTLELGDSALYLCASSLNSFGEKLFFGSGTQLSVL.

This clonotype was detected many times. This chain connects TRBV7-2 to TRBJ1-5; no firm D call. The germline V gene has CDR1 SGHTA and CDR2 FQGNSA. V lost 0 bases and J 4 bases, leaving 4 bases between the germline ends. The CDR3 runs to 13 residues. The CDR3 sequence is CASSLAQNQPQHF. The CDR3 DNA reads as TGTGCCAGCAGCTTAGCCCAAAATCAGCCCCAGCATTTT.

This clonotype showed up many times. The chain combines TRBV10-2 with TRBJ2-5; 8 nucleotides match TRBD1. The germline V gene encodes CDR1 WSHSY and CDR2 SAAADI. Losses at the gene ends were 8 bases for V and 3 bases for J; bases not matched to a gene: 2. The CDR3 totals 12 residues. The DNA of the CDR3 is TGCGCCAGCGCACAGGGGGAAGAGACCCAGTACTTC. Amino acid sequence: CASAQGEETQYF.

Ten or more counts support this clonotype. The J gene is TRBJ2-7, the V gene TRBV7-2, with no clear D. The CDR3 sequence is 13 residues long. Germline CDR1 SGHTA, CDR2 FQGNSA. Trimming took off 3 bases at V and 4 bases at J, with 10 bases between the two ends. In DNA form, the CDR3 reads TGTGCCAGCAGCTTTGTTCAGGAGTACGAGCAGTACTTC. It specifies CASSFVQEYEQYF.

About this clonotype: At one of its ends the junction is not consistent with the germline gene, which may arise from a read error. This chain joins TRBV28 and TRBJ2-2, with 10 bases lining up with TRBD2. The CDR3 spans 15 residues. Germline loops: CDR1 MDHEN, CDR2 SYDVKM. The CDR3 nucleotides read TGTGCCAGCGTTAGTAGCGGGAGGTTGTCCGGGGAGCTGTCTTTT. Protein sequence: CASVSSGRLSGELSF.

This clonotype was detected many times. The chain couples TRBV12-3 or TRBV12-4 to TRBJ2-2; a weak D match, TRBD1 (5 bases). CDR3 length equals 13 residues. Trimming cost V 3 bases and J 5 bases, with 7 bases left between them. CDR3 nucleotides: TGTGCCAGCAGTTTGAAGGGGACCGGGGAGCTGTTTTTT. Amino acid sequence: CASSLKGTGELFF.

This clonotype was picked up a small number of times. J is TRBJ2-1 and V is TRBV6-2 or TRBV6-3, with D uncertain. Trimming stripped 1 base from V and 8 bases from J, with 18 bases between. Germline V lookup: CDR1 MNHEY, CDR2 SVGEGT. The CDR3 spans 16 residues. Written as DNA, the CDR3 is TGTGCCAGCAGTTACTGGCCGGTCCCTAGACCCGATGAGCAGTTCTTC. Encoded protein: CASSYWPVPRPDEQFF.

This chain connects TRBV4-1 to TRBJ2-7; D not resolved. V lost 1 base to trimming and J lost 1 base, with 11 bases between them. CDR1 MGHRA and CDR2 YSYEKL come from the germline V gene. The CDR3 spans 15 residues. CDR3 DNA: TGCGCCAGCAGCCAAGCGACATCCCTTTCCTACGAGCAGTACTTC. It yields the protein CASSQATSLSYEQYF.

This clonotype has ten or more counts. The CDR3: CASSPSLAGGLGYEQYF. In nucleotides, the CDR3 is TGTGCCAGCTCACCGTCCCTAGCGGGAGGGCTTGGGTACGAGCAGTACTTC. The chain couples TRBV18 to TRBJ2-7; 12 nucleotides match TRBD2. The CDR3 is 17 amino acids. CDR1 is KGHSH and CDR2 is LQKENI in the germline V gene. J was trimmed by 4 bases and V by 3 bases; bases with no gene match: 10.

This chain uses TRBV20-1 with TRBJ2-7; tentative D call: TRBD2 (5 bases). Looked up from germline, CDR1 is DFQATT and CDR2 is SNEGSKA (reference sequence). The V gene lost 7 bases and the J gene lost 0 bases, with 10 bases spanning the gap. This CDR3 is built from 12 residues. Here the CDR3 DNA reads TGCAGTGGAGGACTGGACTCCTACGAGCAGTACTTC. This sequence encodes CSGGLDSYEQYF.

The gene calls are TRBV3-1 and TRBJ2-7; no definite D call. CDR3 size: 14 residues. Germline V gene data show CDR1 as LGHDT and CDR2 as YNNKEL (reference sequence). V lost 2 bases and J lost 4, with 12 bases in between. CDR3 loop: CASSQQPGFYEQYF. The CDR3 coding sequence is TGTGCCAGCAGCCAACAGCCGGGTTTTTACGAGCAGTACTTC.

On this clonotype itself: One base away lies a much larger clone, so this may be a sequencing read error. In this CDR3 the conserved last residue, phenylalanine or tryptophan, is missing, so a read error is likely. The chain joins TRBV2 to TRBJ2-7; 9 nucleotides agree with TRBD1. The ends lost 4 bases at V and 5 bases at J; junction bases unmatched: 15. CDR1 is SNHLY, CDR2 FYNNEI, per germline. The CDR3 spans 17 residues. In DNA form, the CDR3 reads TGTGCCAGCAGTGTTGAGATGGGACAGGGTTCGGACCACGAGCAGTACCTC. Translated, it gives CASSVEMGQGSDHEQYL.

This rearrangement joins TRBV15 to TRBJ1-1, with D tentatively TRBD1 (6 bases). V was cut by 8 bases and J by 5 bases, with 15 bases left in between. CDR3 length: 13 amino acids. In germline, CDR1 is LNHNV, CDR2 YYDKDF (reference sequence). This CDR3 is CATAQGVRTEAFF. The DNA of the CDR3 is TGTGCCACCGCACAGGGAGTAAGGACTGAAGCTTTCTTT.

This clonotype was observed at least ten times. This chain joins TRBV28 and TRBJ1-5; D is unclear. Germline loops: CDR1 MDHEN, CDR2 SYDVKM. The CDR3 length is 15 residues. Trimming took off 3 bases at V and 4 bases at J, with 13 bases between the two ends. The DNA of the CDR3 is TGTGCCAGCAGTTTCCTAAGGCTGCTGAATCAGCCCCAGCATTTT. This codes for CASSFLRLLNQPQHF.

The table lists this clonotype with a few counts. V gene TRBV10-3 combines with J gene TRBJ2-5, with 11 bases lining up with TRBD1. The J segment lost 3 bases and the V segment lost 2 bases, leaving 5 bases of the junction unmatched. CDR1 is ENHRY and CDR2 is SYGVKD in the germline V gene. The CDR3 consists of 16 residues. CDR3 DNA: TGTGCCATCAGTGAGACGGGACAGGGGGACGAAGAGACCCAGTACTTC. It encodes CAISETGQGDEETQYF.

V usage is TRBV4-1 and J usage is TRBJ1-5; D gene uncertain. Germline loops: CDR1 MGHRA, CDR2 YSYEKL. V was cut by 1 base and J by 4 bases, with 11 bases left in between. This CDR3 has 15 residues. The CDR3 DNA follows: TGCGCCAGCAGCCAAGGCGCCGGGGTGAATCAGCCCCAGCATTTT. Protein product: CASSQGAGVNQPQHF.

The rearrangement joins TRBV7-8 to TRBJ2-2; D might be TRBD1 (6 bases). The V gene's germline CDR1 is SGHVS and CDR2 FQNEAQ. The CDR3 totals 14 residues. V lost 6 bases and J 7 bases, leaving 15 bases between the germline ends. CDR3 sequence reads: CASREAGVIGELFF. The CDR3, as DNA: TGTGCCAGCAGAGAGGCAGGGGTGATCGGGGAGCTGTTTTTT. Combining the CDR3 with reference TRBV7-8 and TRBJ2-2 gives the whole variable domain GAGVSQSPRYKVAKRGQDVALRCDPISGHVSLFWYQQALGQGPEFLTYFQNEAQLDKSGLPSDRFFAERPEGSVSTLKIQRTQQEDSAVYLCASREAGVIGELFFGEGSRLTVL.

This clonotype was found many times. The V call is TRBV27, the J call TRBJ2-7; 12 nucleotides line up with TRBD2. Germline V gives CDR1 MNHEY, CDR2 SMNVEV (reference sequence). The V segment lost 5 bases and the J segment 4 bases; nucleotides outside the gene matches: 6. The CDR3 spans 15 residues. CDR3 bases: TGTGCCAGCAGTCCTAGCGGGAGGGCCCGGTACGAGCAGTACTTC. This translates into CASSPSGRARYEQYF.

The chain uses TRBV4-2 and TRBJ2-3, with 14 bases identical to TRBD2. Germline CDR1 LGHNA, CDR2 YNFKEQ. Losses at the gene ends were 3 bases for V and 4 bases for J; bases not matched to a gene: 3. CDR3 length equals 16 residues. CDR3 nucleotides: TGTGCCAGCAGCCAGGGACTAGCGGGAGTCGCAGATACGCAGTATTTT. Translation gives CASSQGLAGVADTQYF.